These 27 T cell receptor beta chains came from one sample sequenced in a study of vaccination and CD4 T cells after COVID-19. With the Oncomine TCR Beta short-read assay, DNA from cultured CD4+ T cells was sequenced. TCRdb independently ran MiXCR on the PCR reads; one entry per CDR3 protein. The data contain around 16,000 distinct CDR3 sequences, around 72% of them singletons. These receptors lack a known antigen. Treatment of the sample: approximately nine-day PBMC culture with coronavirus spike peptide pools or control peptides (ViraFEST assay). What was sequenced was CD4+ T cells from blood, cultured in vitro. Receptors originate from a human donor who had recovered from COVID-19.

The CDR3 spells CASSRPGPRGYF. In nucleotides, the CDR3 is TGTGCCAGCAGCCGCCCGGGTCCCCGGGGGTACTTC. The chain joins TRBV11-2 to TRBJ2-5; a possible D gene is TRBD2 (5 bases). Germline CDR1 is SGHAT and CDR2 is FQNNGV. The length of the CDR3 is 12 residues. V was shortened by 5 bases and J by 13 bases, with 17 bases between the two germline ends.

This clonotype has only one observation. This rearrangement joins TRBV29-1 to TRBJ2-7, with 7 positions matching TRBD2. The V gene end was trimmed by 4 bases and the J gene end by 4 bases; junction bases not matched to a gene: 4. Germline CDR1 and CDR2: SQVTM and ANQGSEA. This CDR3 has 12 residues. CDR3 sequence: CSVGREWYEQYF. CDR3 sequence (DNA): TGCAGCGTTGGGCGGGAGTGGTACGAGCAGTACTTC.

The chain couples TRBV7-2 to TRBJ1-2; D remains ambiguous. The V end was cut by 0 bases, the J end by 1 base, with 0 bases between. The CDR3 is 12 amino acids. Per germline, CDR1 SGHTA and CDR2 FQGNSA. CDR3: CASSLANYGYTF. CDR3 in DNA: TGTGCCAGCAGCTTAGCTAACTATGGCTACACCTTC.

V gene TRBV20-1 combines with J gene TRBJ1-1; the D gene is possibly TRBD1 (6 bases). V shed 2 bases and J shed 0 bases, with 10 bases lying between them. The germline CDR1 and CDR2 sequences are DFQATT and SNEGSKA (reference sequence). The CDR3 is made up of 14 amino acids. The CDR3 is CSARSQGLNTEAFF. In DNA form, the CDR3 reads TGCAGTGCTAGAAGTCAGGGGCTGAACACTGAAGCTTTCTTT.

This clonotype was counted between two and nine times. The genes are TRBV28 and TRBJ1-5, with a possible D match to TRBD1 (5 bases). V lost 2 bases, J lost 2 bases, and 10 bases lay in between. Per the germline V gene, CDR1 is MDHEN and CDR2 is SYDVKM. CDR3 length equals 15 residues. DNA of the CDR3: TGTGCCAGCAGTTTAACTGGGGCGCGCAATCAGCCCCAGCATTTT. Translated: CASSLTGARNQPQHF.

The J gene is TRBJ1-1, the V gene TRBV7-9; a weak D match, TRBD1 (5 bases). CDR3 length: 15 amino acids. V lost 2 bases to trimming and J lost 2 bases, with 12 bases between them. The germline CDR1 and CDR2 sequences are SEHNR and FQNEAQ (reference sequence). CDR3 residues: CASSLHQGFNTEAFF. The CDR3 DNA sequence: TGTGCCAGCAGCTTACATCAGGGATTTAACACTGAAGCTTTCTTT.

V gene TRBV7-2 combines with J gene TRBJ1-1, with D hard to call. V lost 5 bases to trimming and J lost 5 bases, with 6 bases between them. Looked up from germline, CDR1 is SGHTA and CDR2 is FQGNSA. The CDR3 consists of 11 residues. The CDR3 here is CASSGETEAFF. DNA for the CDR3: TGTGCCAGCAGCGGGGAGACTGAAGCTTTCTTT.

The rearrangement uses TRBV19 and TRBJ2-5, with 7 bases matching TRBD1. Per the germline V gene, CDR1 is LNHDA and CDR2 is SQIVND (reference sequence). This CDR3 spans 16 amino acids. J lost 0 bases, V lost 4 bases, and 8 bases had no gene match. CDR3 residues: CASSRMTGTYQETQYF. CDR3 bases: TGTGCCAGTAGTAGGATGACAGGGACATACCAAGAGACCCAGTACTTC.

V is TRBV18 and J is TRBJ1-1; 9 bases fit TRBD1. CDR3 size: 14 residues. CDR1 is KGHSH and CDR2 is LQKENI in the germline V gene. Germline trimming cut 5 bases from V and 2 bases from J; bases unmatched to any gene: 3. In DNA form, the CDR3 reads TGTGCCAGCTCAAGGGACAGGGAAAACACTGAAGCTTTCTTT. It yields the protein CASSRDRENTEAFF.

This rearrangement joins TRBV27 to TRBJ2-2; 10 bases are shared with TRBD2. The germline V gene encodes CDR1 MNHEY and CDR2 SMNVEV (reference sequence). The CDR3 is 17 residues long. V dropped 1 base and J dropped 6; count of bases not matched to a gene: 8. In DNA, the CDR3 is TGTGCCAGCAGTTTATTGCCCCTAGCGGGAGCGCCCGGGGAGCTGTTTTTT. The encoded protein is CASSLLPLAGAPGELFF.

The J gene is TRBJ2-7, the V gene TRBV20-1; D is perhaps TRBD2 (6 bases). Trimming removed 3 bases from V and 3 bases from J, with 15 bases in between. The CDR3 length is 14 residues. The germline V gene encodes CDR1 DFQATT and CDR2 SNEGSKA (reference sequence). The chain's CDR3 is CSARDYLIDYEQYF. DNA of the CDR3: TGCAGTGCTAGGGACTACTTAATTGACTACGAGCAGTACTTC.

This clonotype was detected a few times. V and J are TRBV20-1 and TRBJ2-3; no reliable D call. Germline-derived CDR1 and CDR2 are DFQATT and SNEGSKA (reference sequence). Trimming left V 7 bases short and J 5 bases short, with 22 bases between. This CDR3 contains 15 residues. CDR3 coding DNA: TGCAGTGTTTCACGCCCGCCCGGGCATAGAGATACGCAGTATTTT. Translation: CSVSRPPGHRDTQYF.

J is TRBJ1-5 and V is TRBV18; 8 bases line up with TRBD1. The germline CDR1 and CDR2 sequences are KGHSH and LQKENI. V lost 2 bases, J lost 5 bases, and 2 bases stayed unmatched. This CDR3 is 14 amino acids long. The CDR3 is CASSPNRGDQPQHF. CDR3 coding DNA: TGTGCCAGCTCACCAAACAGGGGGGATCAGCCCCAGCATTTT.

V gene TRBV6-4 combines with J gene TRBJ1-6; D perhaps matches TRBD1 (6 bases). V dropped 0 bases and J dropped 7 bases, with 10 bases sitting between them. Germline CDR1 reads MRHNA; CDR2 reads SNTAGT. The CDR3 has 15 residues. CDR3 coding DNA: TGTGCCAGCAGTGACTCTCCGGACAGCAATTCACCCCTCCACTTT. It translates to CASSDSPDSNSPLHF.

This chain connects TRBV30 to TRBJ2-2; D is unresolved. Per the germline V gene, CDR1 is GTSNPN and CDR2 is SVGIG (reference sequence). The CDR3 has 10 residues. V lost 7 bases and J 3 bases, leaving 3 bases between the germline ends. CDR3 nucleotides: TGTGCCTCTTACACCGGGGAGCTGTTTTTT. It codes for CASYTGELFF.

This clonotype was observed a handful of times. The chain links TRBV6-1 to TRBJ1-2, with TRBD1 matching 8 bases. The CDR3 loop spans 15 amino acids. V lost 5 bases, J lost 8 bases, and 13 bases stayed unmatched. The V gene's germline CDR1 is MNHNS and CDR2 SASEGT. As DNA, the CDR3 is TGTGCCAGCAGTCCCCTAGGACAGGGTTCGTTAGGCTACACCTTC. It is translated as CASSPLGQGSLGYTF.

The CDR3 coding sequence is TGTGCCAGTAGTACAACGACAGGGCCGTGGGAGCAGTACTTC. Its translation is CASSTTTGPWEQYF. The rearrangement joins TRBV19 to TRBJ2-7; 7 bases fit TRBD1. The J segment lost 7 bases and the V segment lost 4 bases, leaving 10 bases of the junction unmatched. The CDR3 is 14 amino acids. Germline V gene lookup returns CDR1 LNHDA and CDR2 SQIVND (reference sequence).

In its sample, this clonotype was seen a few times. The chain employs TRBV20-1 and TRBJ2-2, with D possibly matching TRBD1 (6 bases). The germline CDR1 and CDR2 sequences are DFQATT and SNEGSKA (reference sequence). Trimming removed 5 bases at V and 2 bases at J, with 15 bases between. This CDR3 contains 15 residues. In nucleotides, the CDR3 is TGCAGTGCTCATACTCAGGGGCCTAACACCGGGGAGCTGTTTTTT. This gives the protein CSAHTQGPNTGELFF.

The chain is built from TRBV4-3 and TRBJ2-3; 10 positions match TRBD2. With 0 bases clipped from V and 6 bases from J, the junction kept 12 bases outside the gene matches. The length of the CDR3 is 18 residues. From germline, CDR1 is LGHNA and CDR2 YSLEER. The CDR3 DNA reads TGCGCCAGCAGCCAAGACAGCTCCCTAGCGGGAGTGGGGGATACGCAGTATTTT. Protein sequence: CASSQDSSLAGVGDTQYF.

The chain employs TRBV28 and TRBJ1-5; D gene unclear. The CDR3 is 17 residues long. Per germline, CDR1 MDHEN and CDR2 SYDVKM. V was trimmed by 5 bases and J by 0 bases, leaving 17 bases between them. The CDR3 DNA is TGTGCCAGCAGTCCAACCTGGACCCCCAATAGCAATCAGCCCCAGCATTTT. Translation gives CASSPTWTPNSNQPQHF.

The CDR3 DNA is TGTGCCAGCAGCTTAGCGCGGGCAGCTAACACTGAAGCTTTCTTT. This encodes CASSLARAANTEAFF. The chain links TRBV7-2 to TRBJ1-1; unclear D gene. V was trimmed by 0 bases and J by 2 bases, leaving 10 bases between them. Germline CDR1 reads SGHTA; CDR2 reads FQGNSA. This CDR3 region has 15 residues. Based on the CDR3 plus reference TRBV7-2 and TRBJ1-1, the full variable domain is GAGVSQSPSNKVTEKGKDVELRCDPISGHTALYWYRQSLGQGLEFLIYFQGNSAPDKSGLPSDRFSAERTGGSVSTLTIQRTQQEDSAVYLCASSLARAANTEAFFGQGTRLTVV.

J is TRBJ1-5 and V is TRBV20-1; D is perhaps TRBD1 (5 bases). CDR3 length equals 12 residues. V lost 4 bases and J lost 7, with 11 bases in between. Looked up from germline, CDR1 is DFQATT and CDR2 is SNEGSKA (reference sequence). The CDR3 bases are TGCAGTGCTATTGGGGGGGTACAGCCCCAGCATTTT. Its translation: CSAIGGVQPQHF.

The chain has TRBV19 and TRBJ1-2; D not certain. The CDR3 covers 13 residues. Trimming removed 7 bases at V and 4 bases at J, with 13 bases between. Germline V gene lookup returns CDR1 LNHDA and CDR2 SQIVND (reference sequence). CDR3 DNA: TGTGCCAGTAAACGGGATGCCGCCTATGGCTACACCTTC. Translating gives CASKRDAAYGYTF. Based on the CDR3 plus reference TRBV19 and TRBJ1-2, the full variable domain is DGGITQSPKYLFRKEGQNVTLSCEQNLNHDAMYWYRQDPGQGLRLIYYSQIVNDFQKGDIAEGYSVSREKKESFPLTVTSAQKNPTAFYLCASKRDAAYGYTFGSGTRLTVV.

In its sample, this clonotype was seen once. The CDR3, as DNA: TGTGCCACCAGTGATAAACCTGGACTAGCGGCCCGCAATGAGCAGTTCTTC. Its protein is CATSDKPGLAARNEQFF. The V call is TRBV24-1, the J call TRBJ2-1; TRBD2 matches 10 bases. CDR3 length: 17 amino acids. The germline CDR1 and CDR2 sequences are KGHDR and SFDVKD. V trimming: 3 bases; J trimming: 6 bases; junction bases outside the gene matches: 10.

This chain joins TRBV28 and TRBJ1-1; D remains unclear. Per the germline V gene, CDR1 is MDHEN and CDR2 is SYDVKM. The CDR3 contains 13 residues. Between the trimmed V and J ends, which lost 6 bases and 0 bases, there was a span of 8 bases. The CDR3 region has the DNA TGTGCCAGCAGCCCCACATTGAACACTGAAGCTTTCTTT. Its translation is CASSPTLNTEAFF. The variable domain in full, with the rest retrieved from reference TRBV28 and TRBJ1-1, is DVKVTQSSRYLVKRTGEKVFLECVQDMDHENMFWYRQDPGLGLRLIYFSYDVKMKEKGDIPEGYSVSREKKERFSLILESASTNQTSMYLCASSPTLNTEAFFGQGTRLTVV.

The chain employs TRBV24-1 and TRBJ2-5, with D uncertain. V shed 5 bases and J shed 1 base, with 16 bases lying between them. Germline V gene data show CDR1 as KGHDR and CDR2 as SFDVKD. This CDR3 spans 16 amino acids. This CDR3 is CATSASMRIGQETQYF. CDR3 nucleotides: TGTGCCACCAGTGCCTCCATGAGGATTGGCCAAGAGACCCAGTACTTC.

The chain joins TRBV6-1 to TRBJ1-1; D is possibly TRBD1 (6 bases). Per the germline V gene, CDR1 is MNHNS and CDR2 is SASEGT. The CDR3 extends over 14 amino acids. Between the trimmed V and J ends, which lost 4 bases and 2 bases, there was a span of 11 bases. The CDR3 spells CASSVGDTNTEAFF. The CDR3 DNA reads as TGTGCCAGCAGTGTGGGGGACACTAACACTGAAGCTTTCTTT.